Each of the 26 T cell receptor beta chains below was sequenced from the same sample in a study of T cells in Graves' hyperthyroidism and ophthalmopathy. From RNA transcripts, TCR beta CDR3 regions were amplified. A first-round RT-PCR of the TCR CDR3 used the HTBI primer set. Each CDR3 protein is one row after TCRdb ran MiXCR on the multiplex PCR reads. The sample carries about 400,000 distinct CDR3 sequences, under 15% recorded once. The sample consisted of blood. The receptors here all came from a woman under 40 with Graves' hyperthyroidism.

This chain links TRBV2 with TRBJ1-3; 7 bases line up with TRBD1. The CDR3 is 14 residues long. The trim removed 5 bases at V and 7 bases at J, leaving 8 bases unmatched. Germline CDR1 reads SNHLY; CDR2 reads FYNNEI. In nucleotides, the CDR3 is TGTGCCAGCAGTTCCTACGGGACAGCCAACACCATATATTTT. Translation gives CASSSYGTANTIYF.

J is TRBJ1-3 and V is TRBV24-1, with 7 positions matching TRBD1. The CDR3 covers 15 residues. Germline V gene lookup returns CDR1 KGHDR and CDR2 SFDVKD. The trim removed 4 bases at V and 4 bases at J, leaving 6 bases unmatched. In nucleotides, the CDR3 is TGTGCCACCAGTGACCCCGTACAGGGGGGAAACACCATATATTTT. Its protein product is CATSDPVQGGNTIYF.

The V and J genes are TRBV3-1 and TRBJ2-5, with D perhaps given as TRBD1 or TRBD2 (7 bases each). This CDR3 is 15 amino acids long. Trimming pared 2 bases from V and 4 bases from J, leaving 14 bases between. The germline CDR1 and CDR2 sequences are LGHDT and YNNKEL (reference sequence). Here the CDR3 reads CASSQIPGGAETQYF. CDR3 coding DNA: TGTGCCAGCAGCCAAATCCCAGGGGGGGCAGAGACCCAGTACTTC.

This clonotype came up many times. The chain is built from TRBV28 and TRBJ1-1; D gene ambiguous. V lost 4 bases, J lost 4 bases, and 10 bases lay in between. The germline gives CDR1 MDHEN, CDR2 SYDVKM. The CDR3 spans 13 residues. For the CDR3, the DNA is TGTGCCAGCAGTTCAGGAATGGGCACTGAAGCTTTCTTT. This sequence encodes CASSSGMGTEAFF.

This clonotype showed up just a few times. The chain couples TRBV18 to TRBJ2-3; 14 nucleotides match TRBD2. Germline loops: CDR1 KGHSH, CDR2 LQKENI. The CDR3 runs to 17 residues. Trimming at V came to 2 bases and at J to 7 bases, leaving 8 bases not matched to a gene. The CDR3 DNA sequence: TGTGCCAGCTCACCAGGGACTAGCGGGAGTCAAACAAATACGCAGTATTTT. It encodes CASSPGTSGSQTNTQYF.

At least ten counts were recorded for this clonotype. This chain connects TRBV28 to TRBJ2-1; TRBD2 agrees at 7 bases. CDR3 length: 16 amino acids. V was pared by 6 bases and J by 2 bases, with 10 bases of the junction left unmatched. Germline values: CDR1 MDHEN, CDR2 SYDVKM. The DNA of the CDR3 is TGTGCCAGCAGGTCCGGTGGGGGGGTGACCTACAATGAGCAGTTCTTC. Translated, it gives CASRSGGGVTYNEQFF.

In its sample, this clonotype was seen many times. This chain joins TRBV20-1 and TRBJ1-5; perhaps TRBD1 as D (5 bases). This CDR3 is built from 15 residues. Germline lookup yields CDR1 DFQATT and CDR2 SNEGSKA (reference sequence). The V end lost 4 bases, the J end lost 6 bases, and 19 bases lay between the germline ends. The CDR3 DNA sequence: TGCAGTGCTAACGTCGTAACAGGTGTGGGTCAGCCCCAGCATTTT. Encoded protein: CSANVVTGVGQPQHF.

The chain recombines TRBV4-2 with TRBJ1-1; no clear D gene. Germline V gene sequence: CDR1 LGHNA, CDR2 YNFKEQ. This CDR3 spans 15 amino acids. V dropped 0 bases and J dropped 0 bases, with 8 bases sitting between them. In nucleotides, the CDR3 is TGTGCCAGCAGCCAAGATCGGACCATGAACACTGAAGCTTTCTTT. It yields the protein CASSQDRTMNTEAFF.

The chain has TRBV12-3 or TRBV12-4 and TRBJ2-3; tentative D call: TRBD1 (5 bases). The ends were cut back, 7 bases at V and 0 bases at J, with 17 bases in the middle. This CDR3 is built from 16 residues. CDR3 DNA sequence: TGTGCCAGCATGCAAGGGGCCCCATCTAGCACAGATACGCAGTATTTT. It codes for CASMQGAPSSTDTQYF.

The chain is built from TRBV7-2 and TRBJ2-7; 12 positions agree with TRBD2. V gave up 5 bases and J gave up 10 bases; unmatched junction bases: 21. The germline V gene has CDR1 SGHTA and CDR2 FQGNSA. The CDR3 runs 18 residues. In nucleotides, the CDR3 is TGTGCCAGCAGCCCGGGCCCGAGCGTGACTAGCGGGGGCCTCGATCAGTACTTC. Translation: CASSPGPSVTSGGLDQYF.

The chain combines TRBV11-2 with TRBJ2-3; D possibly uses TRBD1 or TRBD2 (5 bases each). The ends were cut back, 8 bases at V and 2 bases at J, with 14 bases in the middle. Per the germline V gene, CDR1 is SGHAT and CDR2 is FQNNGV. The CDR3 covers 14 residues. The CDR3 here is CASVRADTTDTQYF. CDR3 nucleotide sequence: TGTGCCAGCGTGAGGGCGGACACCACAGATACGCAGTATTTT.

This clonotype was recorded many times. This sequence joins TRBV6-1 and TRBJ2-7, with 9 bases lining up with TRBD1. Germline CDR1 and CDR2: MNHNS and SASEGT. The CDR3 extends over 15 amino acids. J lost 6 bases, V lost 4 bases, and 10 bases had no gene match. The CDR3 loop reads CASSAPSGTGFEQYF. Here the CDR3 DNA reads TGTGCCAGCAGTGCGCCTTCCGGGACAGGGTTCGAGCAGTACTTC.

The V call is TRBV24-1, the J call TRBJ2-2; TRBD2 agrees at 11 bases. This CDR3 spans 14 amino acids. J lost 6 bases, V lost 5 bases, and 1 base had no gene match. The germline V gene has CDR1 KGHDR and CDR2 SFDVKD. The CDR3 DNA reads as TGTGCCACCAGTGTAGCGGGAGGGCCCGGGGAGCTGTTTTTT. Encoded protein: CATSVAGGPGELFF.

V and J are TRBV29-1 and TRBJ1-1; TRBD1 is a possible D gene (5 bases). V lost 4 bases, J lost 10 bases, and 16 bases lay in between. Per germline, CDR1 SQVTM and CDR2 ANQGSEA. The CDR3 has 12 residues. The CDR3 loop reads CSVAPRAGVAFF. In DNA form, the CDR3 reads TGCAGCGTTGCTCCCAGGGCTGGGGTAGCTTTCTTT.

The DNA of the CDR3 is TGTGCCAGCAGTTTGAAGGCATACTACGAGCAGTACTTC. As protein: CASSLKAYYEQYF. The rearrangement links TRBV27 to TRBJ2-7; D call uncertain. Germline CDR1 reads MNHEY; CDR2 reads SMNVEV (reference sequence). There are 13 residues in the CDR3. Trimming removed 3 bases at V and 3 bases at J, with 9 bases between.

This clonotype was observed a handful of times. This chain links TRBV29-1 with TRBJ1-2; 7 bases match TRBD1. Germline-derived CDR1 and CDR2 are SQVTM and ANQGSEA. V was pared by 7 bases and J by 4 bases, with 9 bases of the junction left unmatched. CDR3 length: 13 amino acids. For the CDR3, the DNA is TGCAGCGCTGGGATCGGACAGGCCTATGGCTACACCTTC. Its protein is CSAGIGQAYGYTF.

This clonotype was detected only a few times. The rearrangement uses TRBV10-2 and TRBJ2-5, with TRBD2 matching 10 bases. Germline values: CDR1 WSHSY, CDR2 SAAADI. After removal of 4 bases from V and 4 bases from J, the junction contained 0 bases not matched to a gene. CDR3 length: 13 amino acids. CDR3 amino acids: CASSVAGGETQYF. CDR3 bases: TGCGCCAGCAGTGTAGCGGGAGGAGAGACCCAGTACTTC.

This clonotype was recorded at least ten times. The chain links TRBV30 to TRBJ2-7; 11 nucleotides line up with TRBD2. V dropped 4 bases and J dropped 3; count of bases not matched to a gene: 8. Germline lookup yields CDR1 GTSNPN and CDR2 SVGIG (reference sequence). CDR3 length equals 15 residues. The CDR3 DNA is TGTGCCTGGAAACTAGGACTAGCGGGCATCTACGAGCAGTACTTC. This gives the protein CAWKLGLAGIYEQYF.

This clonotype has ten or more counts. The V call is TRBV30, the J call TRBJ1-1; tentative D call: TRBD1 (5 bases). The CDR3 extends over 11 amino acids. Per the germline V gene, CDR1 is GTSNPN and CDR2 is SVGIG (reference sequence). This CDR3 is CAWDQNTEAFF. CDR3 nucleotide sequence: TGTGCTTGGGACCAGAACACTGAAGCTTTCTTT.

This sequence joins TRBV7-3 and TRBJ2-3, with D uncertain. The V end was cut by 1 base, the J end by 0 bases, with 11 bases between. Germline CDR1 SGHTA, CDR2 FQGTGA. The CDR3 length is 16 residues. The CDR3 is CASSLKLHPSTDTQYF. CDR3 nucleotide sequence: TGTGCCAGCAGCTTAAAACTACACCCTAGCACAGATACGCAGTATTTT.

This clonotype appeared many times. CDR3 region: CASSLSGFSSYEQYF. The CDR3 nucleotides are TGTGCCAGCAGCCTATCCGGGTTCTCCTCCTACGAGCAGTACTTC. The chain combines TRBV7-2 with TRBJ2-7, with D unresolved. The germline V gene has CDR1 SGHTA and CDR2 FQGNSA. The germline V and J ends were trimmed by 5 bases and 0 bases, with 14 bases remaining between them. The CDR3 covers 15 residues.

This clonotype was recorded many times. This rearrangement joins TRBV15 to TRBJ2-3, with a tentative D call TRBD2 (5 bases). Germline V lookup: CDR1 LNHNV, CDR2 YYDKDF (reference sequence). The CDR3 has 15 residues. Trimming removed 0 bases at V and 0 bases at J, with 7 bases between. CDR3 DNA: TGTGCCACCAGCAGAGAACTAGTAAGCACAGATACGCAGTATTTT. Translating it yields CATSRELVSTDTQYF.

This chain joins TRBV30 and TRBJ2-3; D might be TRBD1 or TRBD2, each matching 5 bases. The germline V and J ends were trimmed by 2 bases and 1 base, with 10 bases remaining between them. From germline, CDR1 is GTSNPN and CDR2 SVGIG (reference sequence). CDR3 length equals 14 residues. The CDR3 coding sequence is TGTGCCTGGAGTCCGGGGCCCGGCACAGATACGCAGTATTTT. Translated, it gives CAWSPGPGTDTQYF. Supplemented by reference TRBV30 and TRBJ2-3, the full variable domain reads SQTIHQWPATLVQPVGSPLSLECTVEGTSNPNLYWYRQAAGRGLQLLFYSVGIGQISSEVPQNLSASRPQDRQFILSSKKLLLSDSGFYLCAWSPGPGTDTQYFGPGTRLTVL.

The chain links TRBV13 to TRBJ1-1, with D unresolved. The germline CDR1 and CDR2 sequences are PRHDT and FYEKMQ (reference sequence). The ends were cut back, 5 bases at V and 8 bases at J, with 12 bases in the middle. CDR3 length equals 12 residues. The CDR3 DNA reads TGTGCCAGCAGCATCCTGACGGGGGAAGCTTTCTTT. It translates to CASSILTGEAFF.

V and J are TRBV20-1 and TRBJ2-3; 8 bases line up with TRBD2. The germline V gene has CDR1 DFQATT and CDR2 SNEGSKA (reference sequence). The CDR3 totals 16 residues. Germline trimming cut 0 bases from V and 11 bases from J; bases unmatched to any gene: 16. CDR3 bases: TGCAGTGCTAGAGATCCTTCGGGGACTAGTGTTAGTGAGCAGTATTTT. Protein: CSARDPSGTSVSEQYF.

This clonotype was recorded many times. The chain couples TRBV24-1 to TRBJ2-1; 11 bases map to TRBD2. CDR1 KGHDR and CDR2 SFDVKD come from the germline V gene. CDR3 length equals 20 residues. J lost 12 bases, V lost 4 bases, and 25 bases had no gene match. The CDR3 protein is CATSDPLPPISGRAGYRQFF. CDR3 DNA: TGTGCCACCAGTGACCCTTTGCCCCCTATTAGCGGGAGGGCCGGTTATCGGCAGTTCTTC.